A single sample is the source of the 5 T cell receptor beta chains below, sequenced in a study of T cell repertoires in cytomegalovirus infection. MiXCR was run by TCRdb on the reads, yielding one entry per CDR3 protein. This table has a few hundred thousand distinct CDR3 sequences, roughly 42% appearing once. These receptors lack a known antigen. The material sequenced was cultured PBMCs, taken from culture after CMV antigen stimulation. The receptor source for this set is a human donor in good health (CMV status not recorded). Some clones in this sample may be carry-over from other donors' samples.

This clonotype has a handful of counts. The chain joins TRBV28 to TRBJ2-7, with TRBD2 as a possible D gene (6 bases). Germline V gene lookup returns CDR1 MDHEN and CDR2 SYDVKM. CDR3 length: 14 amino acids. Trimming shortened V by 3 bases and J by 4 bases, and 13 bases separated the two germline ends. Here the CDR3 DNA reads TGTGCCAGCAGTTTTTACGGGGGAGCTTACGAGCAGTACTTC. This sequence encodes CASSFYGGAYEQYF. The whole variable domain, remainder taken from reference TRBV28 and TRBJ2-7, is DVKVTQSSRYLVKRTGEKVFLECVQDMDHENMFWYRQDPGLGLRLIYFSYDVKMKEKGDIPEGYSVSREKKERFSLILESASTNQTSMYLCASSFYGGAYEQYFGPGTRLTVT.

V gene TRBV7-2 combines with J gene TRBJ2-6, with a weak D call TRBD1 (5 bases). Trimming shortened V by 1 base and J by 0 bases, and 10 bases separated the two germline ends. The CDR3 covers 17 residues. CDR1 SGHTA and CDR2 FQGNSA come from the germline V gene. This chain's CDR3 is CASSLGGRISGANVLTF. CDR3 nucleotide sequence: TGTGCCAGCAGCTTAGGGGGCCGGATCTCTGGGGCCAACGTCCTGACTTTC.

This chain connects TRBV10-3 to TRBJ2-7; D perhaps matches TRBD2 (5 bases). With 6 bases removed from V and 4 bases from J, the gap between germline ends came to 7 bases. Germline V CDR1 and CDR2: ENHRY, SYGVKD. The CDR3 length is 11 residues. The CDR3 loop is CAISSGYEQYF. In DNA form, the CDR3 reads TGTGCCATCAGCTCGGGATACGAGCAGTACTTC.

This sequence joins TRBV12-3 or TRBV12-4 and TRBJ2-5, with TRBD2 matching 11 bases. J lost 5 bases, V lost 6 bases, and 5 bases had no gene match. The CDR3 runs to 14 residues. CDR3 residues: CASSSSGGMETQYF. The CDR3 bases are TGTGCCAGCAGCTCTAGCGGGGGGATGGAGACCCAGTACTTC.

A few counts support this clonotype. The rearrangement links TRBV6-2 or TRBV6-3 to TRBJ2-7; tentatively, D is TRBD1 (6 bases). Germline CDR1 reads MNHEY; CDR2 reads SVGEGT. The CDR3 consists of 14 residues. Trimming cost V 2 bases and J 3 bases, with 11 bases left between them. DNA of the CDR3: TGTGCCAGCAGTTACGTGGGACAACACTACGAGCAGTACTTC. This sequence encodes CASSYVGQHYEQYF.